The present T cell receptor (beta chain) was sequenced within a study of a mutant IDH1 vaccine in newly diagnosed glioma. The time point was: week 35, safety follow-up. Doses consisted of 300 ug of mutant IDH1 20-mer peptide each, paired with topical imiquimod. Comments on this clone: Its target is not known.

TCRdb keeps only in-frame clones here, not all; method: immunoSEQ multiplex PCR. The profile shows 50,000 to 70,000 clones, around 74% of them singletons. Source: PBMCs, taken from a glioma patient whose treatment included an IDH1 peptide vaccine. The sequence was obtained from a man between 50 and 59 years old with glioma.

The CDR3 spells CASSLDPTGELFF. The CDR3 region has the DNA TGCGCCAGCAGCTTGGATCCAACCGGGGAGCTGTTTTTT. The chain couples TRBV5-1 to TRBJ2-2; D uncertain. V lost 0 bases to trimming and J lost 5 bases, with 5 bases between them. Germline-derived CDR1 and CDR2 are SGHRS and YFSETQ. CDR3 size: 13 residues.